This T cell receptor (beta chain) was recovered during a study of tumor and adjacent non-tumor tissue in lung cancer. Findings of the study overall: Tumor TCR diversity, when higher, was linked to shorter survival. TCR diversity was significantly greater in tumor than normal lung tissue.

The library came from three nested PCR rounds adapted from ARM-PCR protocols. Each CDR3 protein gets one entry after TCRdb re-called the multiplex PCR reads with MiXCR. Altogether tens of thousands of distinct CDR3 sequences are present, over 80% being singletons, with the ten largest covering 13%. This sample's RNA came from whole unsorted tissue. Newly diagnosed lung cancer patients had thoracic surgery in China, August–late 2014, without prior chemotherapy. In the case of this clonotype: Its antigen is unidentified.

Germline CDR1 and CDR2: MNHEY and SVGEGT. CDR3 length equals 18 residues. V was pared by 6 bases and J by 4 bases, with 15 bases of the junction left unmatched. The sequenced sample was lung tumor tissue. V and J are TRBV6-2 or TRBV6-3 and TRBJ2-5, with 12 positions matching TRBD2. The source is a woman aged 50 to 65 with non-small cell lung cancer. This CDR3 is CASRTDQLAGGMRETQYF. The CDR3 coding sequence is TGTGCCAGCAGGACTGACCAACTAGCGGGAGGAATGCGAGAGACCCAGTACTTC.